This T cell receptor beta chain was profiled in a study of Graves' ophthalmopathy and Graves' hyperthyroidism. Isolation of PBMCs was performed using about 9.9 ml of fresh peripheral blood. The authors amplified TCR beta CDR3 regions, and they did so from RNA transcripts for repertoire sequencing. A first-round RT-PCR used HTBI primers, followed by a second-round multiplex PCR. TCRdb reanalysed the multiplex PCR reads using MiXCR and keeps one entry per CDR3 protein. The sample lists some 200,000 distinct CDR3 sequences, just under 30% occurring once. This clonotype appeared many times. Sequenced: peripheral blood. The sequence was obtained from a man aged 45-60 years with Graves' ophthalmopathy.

The CDR3 coding sequence is TGTGCCAGTAGAAGACAGGAGGGGAACACTGAAGCTTTCTTT. Residues: CASRRQEGNTEAFF. This sequence joins TRBV19 and TRBJ1-1, with a tentative D call TRBD1 (6 bases). The CDR3 is made up of 14 amino acids. The V gene lost 6 bases and the J gene lost 1 base, with 12 bases spanning the gap. CDR1 LNHDA and CDR2 SQIVND come from the germline V gene (reference sequence).